This TCR beta chain was captured by sequencing in a study of shared clonotypes between healthy human individuals. As regards this clone: Its antigen is undetermined.

General observations from the study: Roughly 5% of naive CD4 clonotypes were shared across several donors.

Naive CD8 cells lacked CD45RO, underwent positive selection for CCR7 and left out terminally differentiated effector memory CD45RA+ cells. Sorted-subset replicate PCR reactions were performed with roughly 200 ng DNA, corresponding to some 32,000 T cell genomes. The data were produced by immunoSEQ multiplex PCR, yet TCRdb's version contains in-frame clones alone and is incomplete. The table includes hundreds of thousands of clones, over 95% detected once. Specimen: naive CD8+ T cells sorted from blood. The receptor was derived from a woman under 40 in good health.

The CDR3 is CASSPIRGDTEAFF. The DNA of the CDR3 is TGTGCCAGCAGTCCCATCCGGGGGGACACTGAAGCTTTCTTT. V gene TRBV6-5 combines with J gene TRBJ1-1; maybe TRBD1 (5 bases). The V gene lost 5 bases and the J gene lost 3 bases, with 13 bases spanning the gap. The CDR3 totals 14 residues. Germline V lookup: CDR1 MNHEY, CDR2 SVGAGI.